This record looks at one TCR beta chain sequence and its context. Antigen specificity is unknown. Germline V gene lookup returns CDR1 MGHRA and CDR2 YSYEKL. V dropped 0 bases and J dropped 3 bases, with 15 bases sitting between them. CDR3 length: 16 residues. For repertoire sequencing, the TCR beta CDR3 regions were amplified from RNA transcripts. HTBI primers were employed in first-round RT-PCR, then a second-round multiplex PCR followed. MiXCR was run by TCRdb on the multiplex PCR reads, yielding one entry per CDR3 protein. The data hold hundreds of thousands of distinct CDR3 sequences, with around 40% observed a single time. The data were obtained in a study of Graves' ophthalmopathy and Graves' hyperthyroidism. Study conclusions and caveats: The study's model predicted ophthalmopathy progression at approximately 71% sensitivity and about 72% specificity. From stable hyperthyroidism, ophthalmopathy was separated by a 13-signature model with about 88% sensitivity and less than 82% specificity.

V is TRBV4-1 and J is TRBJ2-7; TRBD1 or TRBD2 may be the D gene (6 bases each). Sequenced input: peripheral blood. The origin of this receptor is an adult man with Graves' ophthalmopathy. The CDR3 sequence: CASSQDSVGGYYEQYF. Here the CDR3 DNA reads TGCGCCAGCAGCCAAGATTCAGTGGGGGGCTACTACGAGCAGTACTTC.